These 31 T cell receptor beta chains were sequenced from one sample in a study of blood T cell repertoires in COVID-19. The data were produced by immunoSEQ multiplex PCR, yet TCRdb's version contains in-frame clones alone and is incomplete. The sample gives over 150,000 clones, 85% to 90% of which show up once; more than 5% is in the top ten. Sequenced material: PBMCs or T cells enriched from blood (not recorded which). Receptors were obtained from a man aged 40-49 years who had recovered from COVID-19.

The V and J genes are TRBV12-3 or TRBV12-4 and TRBJ1-5; D unresolved. The germline V and J ends were trimmed by 6 bases and 2 bases, with 8 bases remaining between them. The CDR3 length is 13 residues. CDR3 nucleotide sequence: TGTGCCAGCAGCCAGGTGGGCAATCAGCCCCAGCATTTT. This translates into CASSQVGNQPQHF.

This chain links TRBV5-6 with TRBJ1-4, with TRBD1 as a possible D gene (6 bases). The CDR3 is 14 amino acids. Per germline, CDR1 SGHDT and CDR2 YYEEEE. V was trimmed by 2 bases and J by 8 bases, leaving 13 bases between them. CDR3 sequence reads: CASSFGRGQEKLFF. Written as DNA, the CDR3 is TGTGCCAGCAGCTTCGGCAGGGGCCAAGAAAAACTGTTTTTT.

The chain uses TRBV9 and TRBJ1-1; perhaps TRBD1 as D (6 bases). Between the trimmed V and J ends, which lost 4 bases and 6 bases, there was a span of 13 bases. The CDR3 consists of 13 residues. From germline, CDR1 is SGDLS and CDR2 YYNGEE. CDR3 in amino acids: CASSLGRGAEAFF. In DNA form, the CDR3 reads TGTGCCAGCAGCCTGGGCAGGGGAGCTGAAGCTTTCTTT.

The V call is TRBV5-6, the J call TRBJ2-5, with TRBD1 matching over 9 bases. V lost 3 bases and J lost 5; bases outside the gene matches: 5. This CDR3 comprises 14 residues. Germline V gene lookup returns CDR1 SGHDT and CDR2 YYEEEE. The CDR3 protein is CASSSTGGGETQYF. CDR3 in DNA: TGTGCCAGCAGCTCAACAGGGGGCGGGGAGACCCAGTACTTC.

The chain has TRBV28 and TRBJ2-7, with 7 bases lining up with TRBD2. Germline-derived CDR1 and CDR2 are MDHEN and SYDVKM. There are 13 residues in the CDR3. V gave up 9 bases and J gave up 4 bases; unmatched junction bases: 9. The CDR3 nucleotides are TGTGCCAGTACCCAACATAGCGGGTACGAGCAGTACTTC. Protein: CASTQHSGYEQYF.

This clone was recorded a few times. The V call is TRBV7-8, the J call TRBJ2-7; 8 bases are a match to TRBD2. With 3 bases clipped from V and 5 bases from J, the junction kept 6 bases outside the gene matches. The CDR3 length is 14 residues. Germline lookup yields CDR1 SGHVS and CDR2 FQNEAQ. CDR3 sequence (DNA): TGTGCCAGCAGCTTGGCCGGGAGGGCCCACGAGCAGTACTTC. Amino acid sequence: CASSLAGRAHEQYF.

This chain joins TRBV3-1 (or the pseudogene TRBV3-2) and TRBJ2-1, with 7 bases identical to TRBD1. CDR3 size: 15 residues. Germline V gene data show CDR1 as LGHDT and CDR2 as YNNKEL (reference sequence). V was pared by 4 bases and J by 5 bases, with 8 bases of the junction left unmatched. The CDR3 DNA follows: TGTGCCAGCAGCCTCGGGACAGCCAAGAACAATGAGCAGTTCTTC. This translates into CASSLGTAKNNEQFF.

The rearrangement uses TRBV18 and TRBJ2-2, with D possibly matching TRBD2 (5 bases). Between the trimmed V and J ends, which lost 3 bases and 4 bases, there was a span of 12 bases. CDR3 length equals 15 residues. The germline CDR1 and CDR2 sequences are KGHSH and LQKENI. The CDR3 DNA reads as TGTGCCAGCTCACCTGAGGGATGGAGCACCGGGGAGCTGTTTTTT. Translated: CASSPEGWSTGELFF.

This chain connects TRBV6-1 to TRBJ2-7, with TRBD2 matching 8 bases. This CDR3 comprises 14 residues. The trim removed 3 bases at V and 3 bases at J, leaving 4 bases unmatched. The germline V gene encodes CDR1 MNHNS and CDR2 SASEGT. This CDR3 is CASSDSGVNYEQYF. The CDR3, as DNA: TGTGCCAGCAGTGATAGCGGGGTGAACTACGAGCAGTACTTC.

The V and J genes are TRBV24-1 and TRBJ2-3, with a weak D call TRBD1 (5 bases). Germline CDR1 KGHDR, CDR2 SFDVKD. V was shortened by 4 bases and J by 5 bases, with 18 bases between the two germline ends. This CDR3 contains 16 residues. The CDR3 bases are TGTGCCACCAGTGACTCGGACGCCCAACAGGTAGATACGCAGTATTTT. Encoded protein: CATSDSDAQQVDTQYF.

In DNA, the CDR3 is TGTGCCAGCAGCGTAGGGTTAATAGCGGGGGGGCAAGAGACCCAGTACTTC. This sequence encodes CASSVGLIAGGQETQYF. The rearrangement joins TRBV9 to TRBJ2-5, with 11 bases identical to TRBD2. Trimming took 0 bases from V and 2 from J; bases not matched to a gene: 6. The germline gives CDR1 SGDLS, CDR2 YYNGEE. CDR3 length: 17 residues.

The chain joins TRBV2 to TRBJ1-5, with D tentatively TRBD1 (6 bases). Per the germline V gene, CDR1 is SNHLY and CDR2 is FYNNEI. This CDR3 spans 14 amino acids. Trimming cost V 5 bases and J 6 bases, with 14 bases left between them. The CDR3 region is CASSLGARGQPQHF. The CDR3 DNA is TGTGCCAGCAGTTTGGGGGCGAGGGGTCAGCCCCAGCATTTT. Drawing the rest from reference TRBV2 and TRBJ1-5, the complete variable domain is EPEVTQTPSHQVTQMGQEVILRCVPISNHLYFYWYRQILGQKVEFLVSFYNNEISEKSEIFDDQFSVERPDGSNFTLKIRSTKLEDSAMYFCASSLGARGQPQHFGDGTRLSIL.

This clone has a handful of counts. V and J are TRBV13 and TRBJ1-1; D is perhaps TRBD1 (6 bases). Germline V gives CDR1 PRHDT, CDR2 FYEKMQ (reference sequence). Trimming pared 3 bases from V and 6 bases from J, leaving 17 bases between. The CDR3 loop spans 15 amino acids. The CDR3 DNA is TGTGCCAGCAGCTTTCCCTCACAGGGCGGCCCTGAAGCTTTCTTT. Its protein product is CASSFPSQGGPEAFF.

V is TRBV18 and J is TRBJ1-1; a possible D gene is TRBD1 (5 bases). The V gene lost 4 bases and the J gene lost 2 bases, with 14 bases spanning the gap. The germline CDR1 and CDR2 sequences are KGHSH and LQKENI. This CDR3 is built from 15 residues. DNA for the CDR3: TGTGCCAGCTCACTGACTCGGGACTCAAACACTGAAGCTTTCTTT. Translating gives CASSLTRDSNTEAFF.

The rearrangement uses TRBV10-2 and TRBJ1-1; maybe TRBD1 (6 bases). The V and J ends lost 1 base and 5 bases respectively, with 8 bases between them. Germline values: CDR1 WSHSY, CDR2 SAAADI. The CDR3 spans 13 residues. In nucleotides, the CDR3 is TGCGCCAGCAGTGAGTGGGGGCGGACTGAAGCTTTCTTT. This translates into CASSEWGRTEAFF.

The chain has TRBV27 and TRBJ2-1, with D possibly being TRBD1 (6 bases). The germline CDR1 and CDR2 sequences are MNHEY and SMNVEV (reference sequence). CDR3 length: 13 residues. V shed 7 bases and J shed 4 bases, with 11 bases lying between them. CDR3 sequence (DNA): TGTGCCAGCAACCAACAGGGATACAATGAGCAGTTCTTC. Translating gives CASNQQGYNEQFF.

The chain combines TRBV2 with TRBJ1-1, with D unresolved. V lost 4 bases and J 4 bases, leaving 13 bases between the germline ends. The germline V gene encodes CDR1 SNHLY and CDR2 FYNNEI. The CDR3 is 14 amino acids. The CDR3: CASSGLPGTTEAFF. DNA of the CDR3: TGTGCCAGCAGTGGACTCCCGGGTACCACTGAAGCTTTCTTT.

The CDR3 spells CASSQRGSNEQFF. Here the CDR3 DNA reads TGTGCCAGCAGCCAGCGGGGGTCTAATGAGCAGTTCTTC. The rearrangement links TRBV3-1 (or the pseudogene TRBV3-2) to TRBJ2-1; 7 bases fit TRBD2. The germline gives CDR1 LGHDT, CDR2 YNNKEL (reference sequence). The CDR3 length is 13 residues. With V trimmed by 3 bases and J by 7 bases, 3 bases remained unmatched.

This sequence joins TRBV30 and TRBJ2-7; 8 bases map to TRBD1. Germline-derived CDR1 and CDR2 are GTSNPN and SVGIG (reference sequence). The CDR3 length is 16 residues. The V and J ends lost 1 base and 6 bases, in that order; junction bases with no gene match: 14. DNA of the CDR3: TGTGCCTGGAGTGCGAGATCAGGGGGCCGAGGTTCCGAGCAGTACTTC. This gives the protein CAWSARSGGRGSEQYF. Looking up the rest from reference TRBV30 and TRBJ2-7 gives the full variable domain: SQTIHQWPATLVQPVGSPLSLECTVEGTSNPNLYWYRQAAGRGLQLLFYSVGIGQISSEVPQNLSASRPQDRQFILSSKKLLLSDSGFYLCAWSARSGGRGSEQYFGPGTRLTVT.

The chain links TRBV7-2 to TRBJ1-1; possibly TRBD1 for D (5 bases). V lost 5 bases and J 3 bases, leaving 13 bases between the germline ends. This CDR3 comprises 14 residues. Germline-derived CDR1 and CDR2 are SGHTA and FQGNSA. This chain's CDR3 is CASSLQGGDTEAFF. Here the CDR3 DNA reads TGTGCCAGCAGCCTCCAGGGAGGCGACACTGAAGCTTTCTTT. Together with reference TRBV7-2 and TRBJ1-1, the CDR3 gives the full variable domain: GAGVSQSPSNKVTEKGKDVELRCDPISGHTALYWYRQSLGQGLEFLIYFQGNSAPDKSGLPSDRFSAERTGGSVSTLTIQRTQQEDSAVYLCASSLQGGDTEAFFGQGTRLTVV.

This rearrangement joins TRBV7-9 to TRBJ2-7; maybe TRBD2 (6 bases). Germline lookup yields CDR1 SEHNR and CDR2 FQNEAQ (reference sequence). The CDR3 has 17 amino acids. V gave up 5 bases and J gave up 0 bases, with 20 bases separating them. As DNA, the CDR3 is TGTGCCAGCAGCCCCTTAGTCGGGGGTTCGAACTCCTACGAGCAGTACTTC. Translating gives CASSPLVGGSNSYEQYF.

This CDR3 is CASGPPGGGEQFF. The CDR3 nucleotides read TGTGCTAGTGGCCCACCGGGGGGCGGTGAGCAGTTCTTC. This chain links TRBV12-5 with TRBJ2-1, with a possible D match to TRBD2 (7 bases). This CDR3 region has 13 residues. V shed 6 bases and J shed 9 bases, with 15 bases lying between them. Germline CDR1 and CDR2: LGHNT and FRNRAP.

The chain joins TRBV2 to TRBJ2-3, with TRBD1 matching 8 bases. Losses at the gene ends were 5 bases for V and 5 bases for J; bases not matched to a gene: 15. CDR3 length equals 17 residues. Germline values: CDR1 SNHLY, CDR2 FYNNEI. CDR3 DNA: TGTGCCAGCAGTAATTCACCCTCAGGGGGCGCCCTAGATACGCAGTATTTT. Its protein is CASSNSPSGGALDTQYF.

The genes are TRBV28 and TRBJ1-2, with TRBD1 identical over 7 bases. Germline V gives CDR1 MDHEN, CDR2 SYDVKM. CDR3 size: 15 residues. The trim removed 11 bases at V and 4 bases at J, leaving 16 bases unmatched. The CDR3, as DNA: TGTGCCCTCTCAACGCCACAGGGGATTTCCTATGGCTACACCTTC. This sequence encodes CALSTPQGISYGYTF.

This clone was seen once. A junction end diverges from the germline sequence, so it may reflect a read error. CDR3 residues: CASSAGINHPQHF. CDR3 sequence (DNA): TGTGCCAGCAGCGCAGGGATAAATCATCCCCAGCATTTT. The chain carries TRBV28 and TRBJ1-5; weak D call: TRBD1 (5 bases). Germline-derived CDR1 and CDR2 are MDHEN and SYDVKM. This CDR3 region has 13 residues.

This chain joins TRBV6-5 and TRBJ2-5, with D possibly matching TRBD2 (7 bases). The germline V gene has CDR1 MNHEY and CDR2 SVGAGI. The CDR3 spans 16 residues. V was shortened by 0 bases and J by 4 bases, with 15 bases between the two germline ends. CDR3 sequence: CASSYSIGGGGETQYF. CDR3 nucleotides: TGTGCCAGCAGTTACTCGATAGGGGGAGGGGGAGAGACCCAGTACTTC.

This sequence joins TRBV4-2 and TRBJ2-7; maybe TRBD2 (7 bases). The CDR3 covers 16 residues. Germline V CDR1 and CDR2: LGHNA, YNFKEQ. Deletions cut 1 base from V and 7 bases from J, with 20 bases between. The CDR3 DNA follows: TGTGCCAGCAGCCAAGTTACAGGGAGGGAGGGAGGTGAGCAGTACTTC. It is translated as CASSQVTGREGGEQYF.

The chain's CDR3 is CASSPSLQVSGNTIYF. CDR3 coding DNA: TGTGCCAGCTCACCAAGCTTGCAGGTCTCTGGAAACACCATATATTTT. The chain joins TRBV18 to TRBJ1-3; D unclear. The CDR3 sequence is 16 residues long. CDR1 is KGHSH, CDR2 LQKENI, per germline. V lost 2 bases, J lost 0 bases, and 11 bases lay in between.

J is TRBJ2-2 and V is TRBV9; maybe TRBD1 (6 bases). The V end was cut by 4 bases, the J end by 4 bases, with 23 bases between. The V gene's germline CDR1 is SGDLS and CDR2 YYNGEE. This CDR3 is 18 amino acids long. CDR3: CASSHSTGLIQGTGELFF. DNA of the CDR3: TGTGCCAGCAGCCACAGCACCGGGTTGATACAGGGCACCGGGGAGCTGTTTTTT.

V is TRBV6-1 and J is TRBJ1-5, with 9 bases that match TRBD1. CDR1 MNHNS and CDR2 SASEGT come from the germline V gene. CDR3 length equals 16 residues. V dropped 3 bases and J dropped 5; count of bases not matched to a gene: 8. The CDR3 region has the DNA TGTGCCAGCAGTGAGTGGCACGGGACAGGGTATCAGCCCCAGCATTTT. The encoded protein is CASSEWHGTGYQPQHF.

V and J are TRBV29-1 and TRBJ1-4, with D maybe TRBD1 (5 bases). V was shortened by 5 bases and J by 7 bases, with 11 bases between the two germline ends. The CDR3 extends over 12 amino acids. Germline lookup yields CDR1 SQVTM and CDR2 ANQGSEA. CDR3 DNA sequence: TGCAGCGTTCGTCAGGGAGGTGAAAAACTGTTTTTT. Encoded protein: CSVRQGGEKLFF.